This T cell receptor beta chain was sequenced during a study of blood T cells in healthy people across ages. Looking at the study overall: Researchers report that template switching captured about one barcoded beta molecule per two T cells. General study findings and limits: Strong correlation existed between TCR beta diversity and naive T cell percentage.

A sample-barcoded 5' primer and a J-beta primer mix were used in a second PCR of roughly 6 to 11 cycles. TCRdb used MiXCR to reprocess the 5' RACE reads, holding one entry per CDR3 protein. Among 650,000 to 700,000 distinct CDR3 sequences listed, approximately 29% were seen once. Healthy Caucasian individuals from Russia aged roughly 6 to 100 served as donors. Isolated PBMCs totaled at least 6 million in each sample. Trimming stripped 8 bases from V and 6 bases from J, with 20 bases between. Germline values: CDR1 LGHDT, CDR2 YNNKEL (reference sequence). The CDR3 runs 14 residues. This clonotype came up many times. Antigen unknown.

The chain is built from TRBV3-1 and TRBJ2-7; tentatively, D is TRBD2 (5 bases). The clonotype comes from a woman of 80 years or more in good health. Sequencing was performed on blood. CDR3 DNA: TGTGCCAGCCAAGATTCTACCCTAAGCGGCGAGCAGTACTTC. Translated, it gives CASQDSTLSGEQYF.